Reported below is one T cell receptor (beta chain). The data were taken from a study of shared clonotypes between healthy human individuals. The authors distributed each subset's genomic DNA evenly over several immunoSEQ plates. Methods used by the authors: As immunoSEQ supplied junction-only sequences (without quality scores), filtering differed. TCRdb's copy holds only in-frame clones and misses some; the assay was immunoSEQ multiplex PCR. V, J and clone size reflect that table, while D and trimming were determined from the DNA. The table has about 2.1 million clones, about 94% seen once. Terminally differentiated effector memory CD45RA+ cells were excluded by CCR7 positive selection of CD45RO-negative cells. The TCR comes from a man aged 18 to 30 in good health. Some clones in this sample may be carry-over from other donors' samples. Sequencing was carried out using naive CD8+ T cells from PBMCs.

In DNA, the CDR3 is TGTGCCAGCAGCGTGTTAACATCCGGGACAGGGGTGCGCGGCTACACCTTC. Amino acids: CASSVLTSGTGVRGYTF. This sequence joins TRBV9 and TRBJ1-2; TRBD1 aligns across 10 bases. CDR3 length: 17 amino acids. Germline V gene lookup returns CDR1 SGDLS and CDR2 YYNGEE. V gave up 2 bases and J gave up 8 bases; unmatched junction bases: 15.